These 26 T cell receptor beta chains came from one sample sequenced in a study of T cell responses to AZD1222 COVID-19 vaccine. Some clones are missing from TCRdb's copy, which holds only in-frame ones; the method was immunoSEQ multiplex PCR. In the table there are 150,000 or so clones, 86% of which are singletons. The sequenced sample was peripheral blood, obtained on day 0 of MenACWY control vaccination. These receptors were obtained from an adult in good health.

The chain is built from TRBV5-6 and TRBJ1-2; 7 bases align to TRBD1. Germline CDR1 reads SGHDT; CDR2 reads YYEEEE. The length of the CDR3 is 17 residues. The V and J ends lost 1 base and 4 bases, in that order; junction bases with no gene match: 13. The CDR3 region has the DNA TGTGCCAGCAGCTTGTGGGCCAGGGGGGATAGCAGCTATGGCTACACCTTC. Amino acids: CASSLWARGDSSYGYTF.

The genes are TRBV7-9 and TRBJ2-5; unclear D gene. The germline CDR1 and CDR2 sequences are SEHNR and FQNEAQ (reference sequence). The CDR3 sequence is 13 residues long. Trimming cost V 4 bases and J 4 bases, with 10 bases left between them. DNA of the CDR3: TGTGCCAGCAGCTCCACCATGACAGAGACCCAGTACTTC. This codes for CASSSTMTETQYF.

The J gene is TRBJ1-2, the V gene TRBV7-2; 7 bases agree with TRBD1. CDR3 size: 15 residues. CDR1 is SGHTA and CDR2 is FQGNSA in the germline V gene. With 1 base clipped from V and 3 bases from J, the junction kept 5 bases outside the gene matches. The CDR3 DNA follows: TGTGCCAGCAGCTTAGACAACAGGGGTTACTATGGCTACACCTTC. It specifies CASSLDNRGYYGYTF.

The chain joins TRBV28 to TRBJ1-2; D unresolved. Germline loops: CDR1 MDHEN, CDR2 SYDVKM. Trimming stripped 11 bases from V and 4 bases from J, with 17 bases between. The CDR3 spans 13 residues. The CDR3 bases are TGTGCCTCTTCAACCGGGATAATCTATGGCTACACCTTC. Its translation: CASSTGIIYGYTF.

The chain recombines TRBV4-1 with TRBJ1-2; D remains ambiguous. The CDR3 covers 15 residues. Germline CDR1 is MGHRA and CDR2 is YSYEKL. Trimming took off 4 bases at V and 3 bases at J, with 15 bases between the two ends. The CDR3 protein is CASSLTPGSDYGYTF. The CDR3 coding sequence is TGCGCCAGCAGCCTAACCCCCGGGTCCGACTATGGCTACACCTTC.

The chain joins TRBV28 to TRBJ1-4; D gene uncertain. The CDR3 is 11 amino acids. The germline V gene encodes CDR1 MDHEN and CDR2 SYDVKM. The CDR3 bases are TGTGCTAGCCAAGGCAGGGAAAAACTGTTTTTT. This sequence encodes CASQGREKLFF.

J is TRBJ1-1 and V is TRBV6-5, with a tentative D call TRBD1 (5 bases). V was cut by 0 bases and J by 8 bases, with 16 bases left in between. Germline CDR1 and CDR2: MNHEY and SVGAGI. The CDR3 contains 15 residues. The DNA of the CDR3 is TGTGCCAGCAGTTACTCGGGGGAACAACTGAGAGAAGCTTTCTTT. Protein sequence: CASSYSGEQLREAFF.

The chain is built from TRBV19 and TRBJ1-2; D may be TRBD1 (5 bases). The ends were cut back, 7 bases at V and 2 bases at J, with 14 bases in the middle. This CDR3 contains 14 residues. Germline V gene lookup returns CDR1 LNHDA and CDR2 SQIVND (reference sequence). The CDR3 sequence is CASKPAGDNYGYTF. The CDR3 DNA follows: TGTGCCAGTAAGCCCGCGGGGGACAACTATGGCTACACCTTC. Looking up the rest from reference TRBV19 and TRBJ1-2 gives the full variable domain: DGGITQSPKYLFRKEGQNVTLSCEQNLNHDAMYWYRQDPGQGLRLIYYSQIVNDFQKGDIAEGYSVSREKKESFPLTVTSAQKNPTAFYLCASKPAGDNYGYTFGSGTRLTVV.

By share of the sample, this clone is medium-sized (0.01 to 0.1%). This rearrangement joins TRBV11-2 to TRBJ1-5; D call uncertain. Germline assignment: CDR1 SGHAT and CDR2 FQNNGV. Trimming took 3 bases from V and 7 from J, leaving 10 bases between them. The CDR3 spans 13 residues. CDR3 nucleotides: TGTGCCAGCAGCTTCTCCCACCAGCAGCCCCAGCATTTT. Encoded protein: CASSFSHQQPQHF.

The chain links TRBV5-5 to TRBJ1-2; 7 nucleotides match TRBD1. The CDR3 has 14 residues. In germline, CDR1 is SGHKS, CDR2 YYEKEE (reference sequence). J was trimmed by 4 bases and V by 3 bases; bases with no gene match: 6. The CDR3 protein is CASSSTGLAYGYTF. The DNA for the CDR3 is TGTGCCAGCAGCTCGACAGGGCTCGCCTATGGCTACACCTTC.

The V gene is TRBV4-1, the J gene TRBJ2-7; unclear D gene. With 8 bases removed from V and 0 bases from J, the gap between germline ends came to 17 bases. CDR1 MGHRA and CDR2 YSYEKL come from the germline V gene. The length of the CDR3 is 15 residues. Here the CDR3 DNA reads TGCGCCAGCGGAAGACCCTTTGGACCCTCCTACGAGCAGTACGTC. Translating it yields CASGRPFGPSYEQYV.

This sequence joins TRBV5-1 and TRBJ2-1; either TRBD1 or TRBD2 may supply D (5 bases each). V was pared by 7 bases and J by 13 bases, with 18 bases between. This CDR3 contains 12 residues. Germline CDR1 SGHRS, CDR2 YFSETQ. The CDR3 coding sequence is TGCGCCAGCTCATTCGGGATGGGGGAACAGTTCTTC. It encodes CASSFGMGEQFF. Using reference TRBV5-1 and TRBJ2-1 for the parts outside the CDR3, the full variable domain is KAGVTQTPRYLIKTRGQQVTLSCSPISGHRSVSWYQQTPGQGLQFLFEYFSETQRNKGNFPGRFSGRQFSNSRSEMNVSTLELGDSALYLCASSFGMGEQFFGPGTRLTVL.

Only one count was recorded for this clone. This sequence joins TRBV4-2 and TRBJ2-1; 7 positions match TRBD2. Trimming removed 1 base from V and 4 bases from J; junction bases left unmatched: 7. The V gene's germline CDR1 is LGHNA and CDR2 YNFKEQ. The CDR3 runs 16 residues. CDR3 in amino acids: CASSQVGGGPYNEQFF. CDR3 coding DNA: TGTGCCAGCAGCCAAGTGGGCGGGGGTCCATACAATGAGCAGTTCTTC.

This chain uses TRBV12-5 with TRBJ1-6, with a possible D match to TRBD1 (6 bases). The CDR3 spans 12 residues. The V gene's germline CDR1 is LGHNT and CDR2 FRNRAP. V shed 3 bases and J shed 14 bases, with 11 bases lying between them. The CDR3, as DNA: TGTGCTAGTGGTTTCCTCCAGGGGTCCCTCCACTTT. Protein sequence: CASGFLQGSLHF. Full variable domain (missing parts from reference TRBV12-5 and TRBJ1-6): DARVTQTPRHKVTEMGQEVTMRCQPILGHNTVFWYRQTMMQGLELLAYFRNRAPLDDSGMPKDRFSAEMPDATLATLKIQPSEPRDSAVYFCASGFLQGSLHFGNGTRLTVT.

The chain links TRBV7-2 to TRBJ2-2, with 7 bases that match TRBD1. The CDR3 is 14 residues long. Germline CDR1 and CDR2: SGHTA and FQGNSA. V lost 6 bases, J lost 5 bases, and 6 bases stayed unmatched. CDR3 region: CASRTTGLTGELFF. The CDR3 DNA sequence: TGTGCCAGCAGGACGACAGGGTTGACCGGGGAGCTGTTTTTT.

This clone came up a few times. J is TRBJ2-3 and V is TRBV9; D may correspond to TRBD1 or TRBD2 (5 bases each). CDR1 and CDR2 (germline): SGDLS, YYNGEE. The CDR3 totals 14 residues. Deletions cut 5 bases from V and 2 bases from J, with 12 bases between. CDR3 sequence: CASSRTGHTDTQYF. CDR3 DNA sequence: TGTGCCAGCAGTAGGACGGGGCACACAGATACGCAGTATTTT.

This chain uses TRBV19 with TRBJ2-1, with unresolved D. The CDR3 has 13 amino acids. Germline CDR1 LNHDA, CDR2 SQIVND (reference sequence). The V end lost 1 base, the J end lost 4 bases, and 5 bases lay between the germline ends. The CDR3 reads CASSIGPYNEQFF. In DNA, the CDR3 is TGTGCCAGTAGTATAGGCCCGTACAATGAGCAGTTCTTC.

CDR3: CATSDPGLAGGTEQYF. CDR3 coding DNA: TGTGCCACCAGTGATCCCGGACTAGCGGGAGGGACCGAGCAGTACTTC. The chain couples TRBV24-1 to TRBJ2-7, with 15 bases that match TRBD2. With V trimmed by 3 bases and J by 6 bases, 5 bases remained unmatched. In germline, CDR1 is KGHDR, CDR2 SFDVKD. This CDR3 contains 16 residues.

This CDR3 is CASSLVFTGELFF. DNA of the CDR3: TGTGCCAGCAGCTTAGTATTCACCGGGGAGCTGTTTTTT. V and J are TRBV7-9 and TRBJ2-2; D is unresolved. V was pared by 1 base and J by 4 bases, with 4 bases between. The germline V gene encodes CDR1 SEHNR and CDR2 FQNEAQ (reference sequence). CDR3 length equals 13 residues.

The chain carries TRBV6-6 and TRBJ1-1; no clear D gene. The CDR3 spans 13 residues. Trimming stripped 8 bases from V and 5 bases from J, with 15 bases between. Germline CDR1 and CDR2: MNHNY and SVGAGI (reference sequence). CDR3 sequence reads: CASLRDGETEAFF. DNA of the CDR3: TGTGCCAGCCTCCGGGATGGGGAGACTGAAGCTTTCTTT.

The gene calls are TRBV6-5 and TRBJ1-1; D is ambiguous. V was cut by 4 bases and J by 2 bases, with 8 bases left in between. The CDR3 consists of 13 residues. Germline loops: CDR1 MNHEY, CDR2 SVGAGI. CDR3 sequence reads: CASSFFDNTEAFF. CDR3 in DNA: TGTGCCAGCAGTTTTTTTGACAACACTGAAGCTTTCTTT.

This clone was detected a few times. CDR3 sequence reads: CASSARGGYGYTF. The CDR3, as DNA: TGTGCCAGCAGCGCAAGGGGTGGATATGGCTACACCTTC. V usage is TRBV7-3 and J usage is TRBJ1-2, with D tentatively TRBD1 (5 bases). V was pared by 5 bases and J by 5 bases, with 12 bases between. The CDR3 totals 13 residues. Germline CDR1 SGHTA, CDR2 FQGTGA.

The chain combines TRBV9 with TRBJ2-7; unclear D gene. Germline values: CDR1 SGDLS, CDR2 YYNGEE. V lost 2 bases and J 1 base, leaving 10 bases between the germline ends. CDR3 length: 14 amino acids. The CDR3 DNA reads as TGTGCCAGCAGCGTTGCTCCCAGGTCCTACGAGCAGTACTTC. This translates into CASSVAPRSYEQYF.

The V and J genes are TRBV30 and TRBJ2-5; D remains unclear. This CDR3 is 11 amino acids long. CDR1 and CDR2 from the germline V gene are GTSNPN and SVGIG (reference sequence). Trimming stripped 4 bases from V and 4 bases from J, with 7 bases between. The CDR3 coding sequence is TGTGCCTGGAAGGGTGCAGAGACCCAGTACTTC. Translated, it gives CAWKGAETQYF.

The rearrangement uses TRBV25-1 and TRBJ1-6; 7 positions match TRBD1. With 2 bases clipped from V and 7 bases from J, the junction kept 2 bases outside the gene matches. Germline V gene lookup returns CDR1 MGHDK and CDR2 SYGVNS. There are 14 residues in the CDR3. The DNA for the CDR3 is TGTGCCAGCAGTGAAGGGGACAGAAATTCACCCCTCCACTTT. As protein: CASSEGDRNSPLHF.

The chain combines TRBV9 with TRBJ2-2; TRBD1 is a possible D gene (6 bases). V lost 0 bases and J lost 4, with 13 bases in between. The CDR3 loop spans 16 amino acids. From germline, CDR1 is SGDLS and CDR2 YYNGEE. CDR3 in DNA: TGTGCCAGCAGCGTAGCAACAGGGTCGGCCACCGGGGAGCTGTTTTTT. It is translated as CASSVATGSATGELFF.